Below are 15 T cell receptor beta chains sequenced from a single sample in a study of radiotherapy plus CTLA-4 blockade in lung cancer. Data came from immunoSEQ multiplex PCR; TCRdb stores just in-frame clones and leaves some out. The data show about 39,000 clones, 79% seen once. Sample: peripheral blood, taken from a patient treated with radiotherapy plus ipilimumab. These receptors originate from a human donor with non-small cell lung cancer that progressed on radiotherapy plus ipilimumab.

The sample holds one count of this clone. This chain uses TRBV10-1 with TRBJ2-1, with a weak D call TRBD2 (5 bases). Trimming stripped 8 bases from V and 5 bases from J, with 19 bases between. Looked up from germline, CDR1 is WNHNN and CDR2 is SYGVQD (reference sequence). This CDR3 is 15 amino acids long. The CDR3 reads CASSRAAAGDNEQFF. As DNA, the CDR3 is TGCGCCAGCTCCCGCGCAGCAGCCGGGGACAATGAGCAGTTCTTC.

This clone came up once. Here the CDR3 DNA reads TGCGCCAGCAGTGAGTCCGGGACAGGGGGCTATGGCTACACCTTC. It specifies CASSESGTGGYGYTF. The V gene is TRBV10-2, the J gene TRBJ1-2; 11 bases map to TRBD1. This CDR3 contains 15 residues. The V gene's germline CDR1 is WSHSY and CDR2 SAAADI. J gave up 4 bases and V 0 bases, and 1 base lay outside the gene matches.

The V gene is TRBV4-3, the J gene TRBJ2-7; no clear D. The V end was cut by 0 bases, the J end by 3 bases, with 6 bases between. CDR3 length equals 13 residues. In germline, CDR1 is LGHNA, CDR2 YSLEER. The CDR3 bases are TGCGCCAGCAGCCAAGATGCCAGCTACGAGCAGTACTTC. Its translation: CASSQDASYEQYF.

This chain joins TRBV2 and TRBJ2-7; possibly TRBD1 for D (6 bases). V was shortened by 7 bases and J by 0 bases, with 13 bases between the two germline ends. CDR1 and CDR2 from the germline V gene are SNHLY and FYNNEI. CDR3 length: 14 residues. CDR3 sequence reads: CASTVDRFSYEQYF. The CDR3 DNA is TGTGCCAGCACCGTAGACAGGTTCTCCTACGAGCAGTACTTC.

This clone was picked up one time. This chain links TRBV7-9 with TRBJ2-6, with a tentative D call TRBD1 (5 bases). This CDR3 region has 14 residues. The V gene's germline CDR1 is SEHNR and CDR2 FQNEAQ (reference sequence). V was cut by 0 bases and J by 11 bases, with 11 bases left in between. CDR3 amino acids: CASSLAAGKDVLTF. CDR3 in DNA: TGTGCCAGCAGCTTAGCAGCAGGGAAGGACGTCCTGACTTTC.

In nucleotides, the CDR3 is TGTGCCATCAGTGAGAGTTTTAGAAAAATGAACACTGAAGCTTTCTTT. This gives the protein CAISESFRKMNTEAFF. The chain is built from TRBV10-3 and TRBJ1-1; unclear D gene. Trimming shortened V by 2 bases and J by 0 bases, and 13 bases separated the two germline ends. Germline values: CDR1 ENHRY, CDR2 SYGVKD. The CDR3 is made up of 16 amino acids.

The chain employs TRBV28 and TRBJ1-6; 7 bases fit TRBD1. This CDR3 is 15 amino acids long. The germline gives CDR1 MDHEN, CDR2 SYDVKM. V was pared by 6 bases and J by 7 bases, with 9 bases of the junction left unmatched. For the CDR3, the DNA is TGTGCCAGCAGCCCGACGGGACAGAGGAATTCACCCCTCCACTTT. Residues: CASSPTGQRNSPLHF.

J is TRBJ2-2 and V is TRBV7-2; 11 nucleotides agree with TRBD1. This CDR3 region has 16 residues. With 6 bases clipped from V and 6 bases from J, the junction kept 9 bases outside the gene matches. The germline V gene encodes CDR1 SGHTA and CDR2 FQGNSA. In nucleotides, the CDR3 is TGTGCCAGCAGTCGGACAGGGGGCGCTTGGTCCGGGGAGCTGTTTTTT. This gives the protein CASSRTGGAWSGELFF.

J is TRBJ1-1 and V is TRBV19, with D unresolved. Per the germline V gene, CDR1 is LNHDA and CDR2 is SQIVND (reference sequence). Between the trimmed V and J ends, which lost 5 bases and 7 bases, there was a span of 14 bases. This CDR3 is built from 13 residues. In nucleotides, the CDR3 is TGTGCCAGTAGTCCTTCTTCGGGGATTGAAGCTTTCTTT. Translating it yields CASSPSSGIEAFF.

This clone was detected only a few times. The gene calls are TRBV27 and TRBJ2-7; possibly TRBD2 for D (6 bases). Trimming took off 3 bases at V and 5 bases at J, with 11 bases between the two ends. Germline V lookup: CDR1 MNHEY, CDR2 SMNVEV (reference sequence). CDR3 size: 13 residues. The CDR3 DNA follows: TGTGCCAGCAGTTTCTCAGGGAGGAACGAGCAGTACTTC. Protein sequence: CASSFSGRNEQYF.

This clone is a singleton in its sample. This chain connects TRBV11-2 to TRBJ2-7; D is undetermined. Germline V lookup: CDR1 SGHAT, CDR2 FQNNGV. This CDR3 region has 15 residues. V was trimmed by 0 bases and J by 4 bases, leaving 13 bases between them. In DNA form, the CDR3 reads TGTGCCAGCAGCTTAGATTTAACTGCCTTATACGAGCAGTACTTC. It is translated as CASSLDLTALYEQYF.

This chain joins TRBV4-3 and TRBJ1-1; 7 bases agree with TRBD1. Trimming at V came to 6 bases and at J to 2 bases, leaving 6 bases not matched to a gene. Germline CDR1 is LGHNA and CDR2 is YSLEER. The CDR3 covers 14 residues. CDR3 in amino acids: CASRVTGTNTEAFF. The CDR3 nucleotides are TGCGCCAGCAGAGTGACAGGGACCAACACTGAAGCTTTCTTT.

The chain carries TRBV15 and TRBJ2-4; the match to TRBD2 covers 10 bases. Trimming at V came to 3 bases and at J to 7 bases, leaving 12 bases not matched to a gene. In germline, CDR1 is LNHNV, CDR2 YYDKDF (reference sequence). This CDR3 has 17 amino acids. The CDR3 sequence: CATSRRVAGGRMNIQYF. In nucleotides, the CDR3 is TGTGCCACCAGCAGGCGGGTAGCGGGGGGTCGAATGAACATTCAGTACTTC.

The V and J genes are TRBV25-1 and TRBJ2-3; the match to TRBD1 covers 7 bases. The CDR3 is 16 amino acids. CDR1 and CDR2 (germline): MGHDK, SYGVNS. V trimming: 3 bases; J trimming: 6 bases; junction bases outside the gene matches: 12. CDR3 sequence reads: CASSEGQLKSGDTQYF. The CDR3 nucleotides are TGTGCCAGCAGTGAGGGACAGCTCAAATCGGGGGATACGCAGTATTTT.

The chain recombines TRBV5-4 with TRBJ2-5; 8 nucleotides align to TRBD1. This CDR3 spans 15 amino acids. Germline V CDR1 and CDR2: SGHNT, YYREEE (reference sequence). V shed 4 bases and J 7 bases; nucleotides not matched to a gene: 12. CDR3 sequence (DNA): TGTGCCAGCAGCCCCTCCACAGGGGGAGGAGGGACCCAGTACTTC. Translation gives CASSPSTGGGGTQYF.